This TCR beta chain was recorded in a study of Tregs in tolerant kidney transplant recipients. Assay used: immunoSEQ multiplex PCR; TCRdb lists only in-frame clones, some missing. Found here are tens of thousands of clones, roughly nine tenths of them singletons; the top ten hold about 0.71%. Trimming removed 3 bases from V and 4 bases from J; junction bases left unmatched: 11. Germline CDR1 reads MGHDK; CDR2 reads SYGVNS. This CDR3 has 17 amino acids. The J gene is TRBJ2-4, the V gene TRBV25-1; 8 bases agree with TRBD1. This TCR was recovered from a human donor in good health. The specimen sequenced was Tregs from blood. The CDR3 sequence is CASSDKERGQGKNIQYF. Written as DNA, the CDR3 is TGTGCCAGCAGTGATAAGGAAAGAGGACAGGGAAAAAACATTCAGTACTTC.